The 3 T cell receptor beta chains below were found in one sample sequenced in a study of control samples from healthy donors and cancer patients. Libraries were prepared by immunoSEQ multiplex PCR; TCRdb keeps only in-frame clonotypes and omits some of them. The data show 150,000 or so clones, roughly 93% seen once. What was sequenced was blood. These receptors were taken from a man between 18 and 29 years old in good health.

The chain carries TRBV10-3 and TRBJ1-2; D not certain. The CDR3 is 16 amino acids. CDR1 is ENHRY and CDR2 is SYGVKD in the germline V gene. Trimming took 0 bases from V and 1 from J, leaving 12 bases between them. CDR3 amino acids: CAISESKAGDNYGYTF. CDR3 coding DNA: TGTGCCATCAGTGAGTCGAAGGCAGGAGATAACTATGGCTACACCTTC.

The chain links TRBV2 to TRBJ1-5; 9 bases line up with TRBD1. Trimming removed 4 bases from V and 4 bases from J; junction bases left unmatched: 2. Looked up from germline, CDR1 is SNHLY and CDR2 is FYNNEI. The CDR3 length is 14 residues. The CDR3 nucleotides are TGTGCCAGCAGTGCGACAGGGGGGAATCAGCCCCAGCATTTT. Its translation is CASSATGGNQPQHF.

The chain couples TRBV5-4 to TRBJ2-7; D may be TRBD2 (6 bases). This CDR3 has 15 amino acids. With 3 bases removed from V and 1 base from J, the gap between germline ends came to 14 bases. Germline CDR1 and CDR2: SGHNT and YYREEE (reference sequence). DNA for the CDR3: TGTGCCAGCAGCTCAAAACTGGGGGGATCCTACGAGCAGTACTTC. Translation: CASSSKLGGSYEQYF.